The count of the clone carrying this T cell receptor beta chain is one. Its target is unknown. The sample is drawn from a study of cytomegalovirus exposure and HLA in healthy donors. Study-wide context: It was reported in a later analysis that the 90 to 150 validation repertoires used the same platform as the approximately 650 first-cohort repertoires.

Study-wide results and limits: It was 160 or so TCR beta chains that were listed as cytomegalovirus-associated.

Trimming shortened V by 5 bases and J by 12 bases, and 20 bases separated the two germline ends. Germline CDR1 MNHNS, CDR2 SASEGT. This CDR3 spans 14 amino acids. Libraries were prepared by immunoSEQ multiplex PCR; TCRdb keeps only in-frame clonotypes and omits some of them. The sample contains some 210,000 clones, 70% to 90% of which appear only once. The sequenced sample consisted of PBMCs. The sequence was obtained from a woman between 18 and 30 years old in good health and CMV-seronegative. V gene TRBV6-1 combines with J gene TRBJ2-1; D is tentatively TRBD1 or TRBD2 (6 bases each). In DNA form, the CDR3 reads TGTGCCAGCAGTACCGAGGCGGGACACCTTGGGCAGTTCTTC. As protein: CASSTEAGHLGQFF.